The TCR beta chain under discussion was sequenced for a study of Ad26.COV2.S vaccination and SARS-CoV-2 variants. Broader study findings: Breadth measured for non-spike TCRs was similar across vaccine and placebo recipients.

Points on this clone: What it recognizes is unknown.

Specified treatment: 15 to 20 received Ad26.COV2.S at low or high dose, single or two shots; about five received placebo; per-sample allocation not given. Sampling was done on day 63 after the first vaccine or placebo injection. Method: immunoSEQ multiplex PCR; TCRdb's copy keeps in-frame clones and lacks some. The table has about half a million clones, nearly 90% seen once. This sample comprised peripheral blood, obtained in a trial of Ad26.COV2.S vaccine versus placebo. This receptor was taken from a person between 18 and 60 years old who received the Ad26.COV2.S COVID-19 vaccine or a placebo.

The CDR3 loop reads CASSRGQGAQPQHF. The CDR3 bases are TGTGCCAGCAGTCGGGGACAGGGGGCTCAGCCCCAGCATTTT. The J gene is TRBJ1-5, the V gene TRBV27; 12 bases line up with TRBD1. Trimming took 5 bases from V and 6 from J; bases not matched to a gene: 2. Germline values: CDR1 MNHEY, CDR2 SMNVEV (reference sequence). The CDR3 is 14 amino acids.